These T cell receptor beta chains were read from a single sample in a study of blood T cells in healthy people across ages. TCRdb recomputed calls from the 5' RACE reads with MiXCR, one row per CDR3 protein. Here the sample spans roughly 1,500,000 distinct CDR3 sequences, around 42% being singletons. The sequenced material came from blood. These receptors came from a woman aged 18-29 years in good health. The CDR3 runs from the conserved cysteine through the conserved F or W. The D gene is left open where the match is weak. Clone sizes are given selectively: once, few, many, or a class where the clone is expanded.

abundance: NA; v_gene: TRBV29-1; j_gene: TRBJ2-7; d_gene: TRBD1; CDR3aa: CSVELDRGASYEQYF; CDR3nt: TGCAGCGTTGAACTGGACAGGGGAGCCTCCTACGAGCAGTACTTC
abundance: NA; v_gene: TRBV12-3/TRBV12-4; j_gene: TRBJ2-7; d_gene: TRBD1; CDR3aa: CASRYGQGSGEQYF; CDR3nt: TGTGCCAGCAGATACGGACAGGGGTCCGGCGAGCAGTACTTC
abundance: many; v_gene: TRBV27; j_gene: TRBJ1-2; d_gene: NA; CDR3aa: CASSLGHTYGYTF; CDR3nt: TGTGCCAGCAGTTTAGGACATACCTATGGCTACACCTTC
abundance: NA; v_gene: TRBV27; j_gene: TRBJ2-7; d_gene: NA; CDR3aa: CASSLNERSYEQYF; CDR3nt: TGTGCCAGCAGTTTAAACGAGCGTTCCTACGAGCAGTACTTC
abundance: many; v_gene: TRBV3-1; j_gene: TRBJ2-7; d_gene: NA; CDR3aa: CASSHGTISPYEQYF; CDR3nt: TGTGCCAGCAGCCACGGGACAATATCCCCCTACGAGCAGTACTTC
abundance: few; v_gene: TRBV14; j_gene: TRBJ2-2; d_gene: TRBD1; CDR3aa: CASSQGPGGGGELFF; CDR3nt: TGTGCCAGCAGCCAAGGACCAGGGGGCGGCGGGGAGCTGTTTTTT
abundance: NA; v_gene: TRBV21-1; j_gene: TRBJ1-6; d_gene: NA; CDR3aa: CASSKGDRGNSPLHF; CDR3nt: TGTGCCAGCAGCAAAGGGGACAGGGGGAATTCACCCCTCCACTTT
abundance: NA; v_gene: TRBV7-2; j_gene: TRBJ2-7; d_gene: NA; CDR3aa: CASSLVLSAEQYF; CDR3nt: TGTGCCAGCAGCTTAGTGCTCTCGGCCGAGCAGTACTTC
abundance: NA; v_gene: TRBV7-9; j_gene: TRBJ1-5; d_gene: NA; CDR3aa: CASGSSGHPQHF; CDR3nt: TGTGCCAGCGGATCGTCAGGGCATCCCCAGCATTTT
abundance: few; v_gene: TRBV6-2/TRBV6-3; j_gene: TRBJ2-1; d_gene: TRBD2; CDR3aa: CASSSQRGSYNEQFF; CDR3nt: TGTGCCAGCAGTTCTCAGCGGGGCTCCTACAATGAGCAGTTCTTC
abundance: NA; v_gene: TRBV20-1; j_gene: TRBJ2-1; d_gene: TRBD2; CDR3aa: CSAGPWGGTSGGEQFF; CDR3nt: TGCAGTGCTGGCCCCTGGGGTGGGACTAGCGGCGGTGAGCAGTTCTTC
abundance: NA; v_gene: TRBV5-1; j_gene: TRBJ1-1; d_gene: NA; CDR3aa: CASSSGTMNTEAFF; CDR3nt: TGCGCCAGCAGCTCGGGGACCATGAACACTGAAGCTTTCTTT
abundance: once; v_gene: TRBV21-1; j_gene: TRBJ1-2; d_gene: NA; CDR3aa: CASSKPRQGVSLLYGYTF; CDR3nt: TGTGCCAGCAGCAAACCCCGACAGGGAGTAAGCCTTCTCTATGGCTACACCTTC
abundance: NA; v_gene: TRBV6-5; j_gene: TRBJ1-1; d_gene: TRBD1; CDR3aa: CASRSPGGLRTEAFF; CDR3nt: TGTGCCAGTAGGTCCCCAGGGGGCCTCAGGACTGAAGCTTTCTTT
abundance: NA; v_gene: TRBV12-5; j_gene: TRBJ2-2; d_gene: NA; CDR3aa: CASGLGRGAMNTGELFF; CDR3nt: TGTGCTAGTGGTCTCGGCCGGGGAGCCATGAACACCGGGGAGCTGTTTTTT
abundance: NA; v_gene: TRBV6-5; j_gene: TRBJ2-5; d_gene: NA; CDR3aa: CASSYGVGGKTQYF; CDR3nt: TGTGCCAGCAGTTACGGGGTGGGGGGAAAAACCCAGTACTTC
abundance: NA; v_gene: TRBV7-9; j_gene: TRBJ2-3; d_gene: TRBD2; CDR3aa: CASSLLAGDITDTQYF; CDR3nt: TGTGCCAGCAGCTTACTAGCGGGGGACATCACAGATACGCAGTATTTT
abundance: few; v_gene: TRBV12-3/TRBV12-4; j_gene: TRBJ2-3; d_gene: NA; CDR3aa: CASTSRRSWTDTQYF; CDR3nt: TGTGCCAGCACCTCACGAAGGTCCTGGACAGATACGCAGTATTTT
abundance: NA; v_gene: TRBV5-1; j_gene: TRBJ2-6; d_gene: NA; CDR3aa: CASSSEGFGANVLTF; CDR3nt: TGCGCCAGCAGCTCGGAGGGTTTTGGGGCCAACGTCCTGACTTTC
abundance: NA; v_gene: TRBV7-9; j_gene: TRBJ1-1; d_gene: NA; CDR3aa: CASSFEGLLTEAFF; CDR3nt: TGTGCCAGCAGCTTCGAGGGGCTTCTCACTGAAGCTTTCTTT
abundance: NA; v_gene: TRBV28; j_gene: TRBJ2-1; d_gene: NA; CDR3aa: CASKRFSSYNEQFF; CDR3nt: TGTGCCAGTAAGCGGTTTAGCTCCTACAATGAGCAGTTCTTC
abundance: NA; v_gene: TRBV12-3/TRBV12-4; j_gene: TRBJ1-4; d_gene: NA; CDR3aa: CASSPSVDRNEKLFF; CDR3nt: TGTGCCAGCAGTCCCTCGGTGGACAGAAATGAAAAACTGTTTTTT
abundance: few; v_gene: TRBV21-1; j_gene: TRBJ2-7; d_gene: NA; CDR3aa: CASSKRSEGLTYEQYF; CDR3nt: TGTGCCAGCAGCAAAAGGTCCGAGGGGCTGACCTACGAGCAGTACTTC
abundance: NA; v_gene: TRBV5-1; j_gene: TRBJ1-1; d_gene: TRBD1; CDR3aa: CASSLARDRSNTEAFF; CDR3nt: TGCGCCAGCAGCTTGGCCAGGGACAGGTCGAACACTGAAGCTTTCTTT
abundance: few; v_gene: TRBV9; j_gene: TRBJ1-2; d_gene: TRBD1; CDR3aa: CASSVVDRDSYGYTF; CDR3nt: TGTGCCAGCAGCGTAGTGGATAGGGACAGCTATGGCTACACCTTC
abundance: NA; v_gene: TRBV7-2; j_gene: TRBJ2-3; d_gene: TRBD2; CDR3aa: CASSARGVDTDTQYF; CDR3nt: TGTGCCAGCAGCGCGCGGGGGGTCGACACAGATACGCAGTATTTT
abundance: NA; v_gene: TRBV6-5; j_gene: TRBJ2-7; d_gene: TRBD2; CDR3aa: CASSYPAGVRRLNEQYF; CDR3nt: TGTGCCAGCAGTTACCCCGCGGGGGTGAGAAGACTCAATGAGCAGTACTTC
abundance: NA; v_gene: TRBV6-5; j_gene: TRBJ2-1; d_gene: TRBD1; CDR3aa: CASVGTGSVEQFF; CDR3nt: TGTGCCAGCGTCGGGACAGGGTCGGTCGAGCAGTTCTTC
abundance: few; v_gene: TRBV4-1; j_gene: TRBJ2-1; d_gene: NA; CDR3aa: CASSQAAREVSEQFF; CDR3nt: TGCGCCAGCAGCCAAGCCGCCAGGGAGGTGAGTGAGCAGTTCTTC
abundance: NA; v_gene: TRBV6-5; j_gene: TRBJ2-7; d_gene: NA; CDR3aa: CATSEGGEQYF; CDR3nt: TGTGCCACCTCCGAAGGAGGCGAGCAGTACTTC
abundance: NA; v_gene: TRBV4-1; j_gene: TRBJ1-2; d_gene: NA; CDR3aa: CASSQGGASGYTF; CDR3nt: TGCGCCAGCAGCCAAGGTGGGGCTAGCGGCTACACCTTC
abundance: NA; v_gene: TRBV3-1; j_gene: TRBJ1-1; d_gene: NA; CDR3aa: CASSQVPGGMTEAFF; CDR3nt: TGTGCCAGCAGCCAAGTTCCCGGGGGAATGACTGAAGCTTTCTTT
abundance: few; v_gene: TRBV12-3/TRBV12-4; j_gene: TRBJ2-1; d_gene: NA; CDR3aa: CASSFGGNNEQFF; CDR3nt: TGTGCCAGCAGTTTTGGGGGAAACAATGAGCAGTTCTTC
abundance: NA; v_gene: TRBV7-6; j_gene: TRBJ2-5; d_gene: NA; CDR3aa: CASSSSVGEIKETQYF; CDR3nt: TGTGCCAGCAGCTCCTCCGTCGGGGAGATAAAAGAGACCCAGTACTTC
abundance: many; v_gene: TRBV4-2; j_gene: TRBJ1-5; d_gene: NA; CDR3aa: CASSQVLGLNQPQHF; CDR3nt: TGTGCCAGCAGCCAAGTGCTTGGCCTTAATCAGCCCCAGCATTTT
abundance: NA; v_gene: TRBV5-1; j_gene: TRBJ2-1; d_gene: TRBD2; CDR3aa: CASILADEQFF; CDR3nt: TGCGCCAGCATACTAGCGGATGAGCAGTTCTTC
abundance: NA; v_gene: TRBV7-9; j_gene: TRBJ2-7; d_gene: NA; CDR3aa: CASSPEVQGHYEQYF; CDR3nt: TGTGCCAGCAGCCCCGAAGTCCAGGGACATTACGAGCAGTACTTC
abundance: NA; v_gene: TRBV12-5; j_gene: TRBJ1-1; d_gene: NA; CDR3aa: CASGLDSLNTEAFF; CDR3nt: TGTGCTAGTGGTTTGGACAGTCTGAACACTGAAGCTTTCTTT
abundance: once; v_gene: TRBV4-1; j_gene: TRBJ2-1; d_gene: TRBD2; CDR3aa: CASSNPGGLDYNEQFF; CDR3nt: TGCGCCAGCAGCAACCCGGGGGGACTCGACTACAATGAGCAGTTCTTC
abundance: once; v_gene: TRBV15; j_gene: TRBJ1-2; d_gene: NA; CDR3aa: CATSTTEGQSYGYTF; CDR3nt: TGTGCCACCAGCACAACGGAAGGACAGTCCTATGGCTACACCTTC
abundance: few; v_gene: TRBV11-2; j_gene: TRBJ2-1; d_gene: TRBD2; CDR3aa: CASSLPEGSGGSYNEQFF; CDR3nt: TGTGCCAGCAGCTTACCAGAGGGGAGCGGGGGCTCCTACAATGAGCAGTTCTTC
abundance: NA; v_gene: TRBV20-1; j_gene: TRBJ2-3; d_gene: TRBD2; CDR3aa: CSATTSGGADTQYF; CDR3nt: TGCAGTGCTACTACTAGCGGGGGGGCAGATACGCAGTATTTT
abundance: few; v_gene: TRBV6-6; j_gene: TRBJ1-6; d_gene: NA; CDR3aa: CASIGVGDSPLHF; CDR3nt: TGTGCCAGCATTGGGGTTGGAGATTCACCCCTCCACTTT
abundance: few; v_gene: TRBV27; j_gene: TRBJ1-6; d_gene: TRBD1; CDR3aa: CASSFNRGGDSPLHF; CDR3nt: TGTGCCAGCAGTTTTAACAGGGGAGGGGATTCACCCCTCCACTTT
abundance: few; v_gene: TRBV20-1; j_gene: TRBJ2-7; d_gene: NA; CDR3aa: CSAPTTLGEQYF; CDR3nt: TGCAGTGCTCCTACTACCCTCGGCGAGCAGTACTTC
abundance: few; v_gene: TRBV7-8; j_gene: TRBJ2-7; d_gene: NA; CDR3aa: CASSPQGVSSYEQYF; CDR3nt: TGTGCCAGCAGCCCCCAGGGCGTAAGCTCCTACGAGCAGTACTTC
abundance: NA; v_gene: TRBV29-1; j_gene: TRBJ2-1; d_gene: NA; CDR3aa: CSVSEEQFF; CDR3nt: TGCAGCGTTTCGGAGGAGCAGTTCTTC
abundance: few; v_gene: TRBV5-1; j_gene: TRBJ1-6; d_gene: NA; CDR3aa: CASSLAPTTLSTANSPLHF; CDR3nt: TGCGCCAGCAGCTTGGCCCCCACGACCCTCTCCACAGCAAATTCACCCCTCCACTTT
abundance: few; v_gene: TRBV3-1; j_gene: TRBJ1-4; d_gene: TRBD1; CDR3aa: CASSQDGGRGREKLFF; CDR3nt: TGTGCCAGCAGCCAAGATGGAGGCAGGGGGCGTGAAAAACTGTTTTTT
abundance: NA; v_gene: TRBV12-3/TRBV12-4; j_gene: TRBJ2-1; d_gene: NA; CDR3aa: CASSFGAAYNEQFF; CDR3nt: TGTGCCAGCAGTTTTGGTGCGGCGTACAATGAGCAGTTCTTC
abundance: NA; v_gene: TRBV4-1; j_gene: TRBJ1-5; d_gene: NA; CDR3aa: CASSQEDSSNQPQHF; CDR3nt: TGCGCCAGCAGCCAAGAGGACAGCTCCAATCAGCCCCAGCATTTT
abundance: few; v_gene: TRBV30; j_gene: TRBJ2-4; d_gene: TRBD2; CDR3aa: CAWSLRRWDYSKNIQYF; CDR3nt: TGTGCCTGGAGTCTCAGGCGCTGGGACTACAGCAAAAACATTCAGTACTTC
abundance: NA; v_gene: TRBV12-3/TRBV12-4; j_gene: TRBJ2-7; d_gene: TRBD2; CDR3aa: CASTKREGLNEQYF; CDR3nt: TGTGCCAGCACGAAGCGGGAGGGCCTCAACGAGCAGTACTTC
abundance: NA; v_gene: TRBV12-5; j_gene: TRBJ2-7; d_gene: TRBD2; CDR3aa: CASGSYSGYPSYEQYF; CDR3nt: TGTGCTAGTGGTTCCTATAGCGGGTACCCCTCCTACGAGCAGTACTTC
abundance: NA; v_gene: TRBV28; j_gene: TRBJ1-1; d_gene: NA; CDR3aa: CAAKGGRNTEAFF; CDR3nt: TGTGCCGCCAAAGGGGGTAGGAACACTGAAGCTTTCTTT
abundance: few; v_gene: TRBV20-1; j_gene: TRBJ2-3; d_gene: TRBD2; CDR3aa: CSAGGSGRTDTQYF; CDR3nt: TGCAGTGCCGGCGGTAGCGGGCGCACAGATACGCAGTATTTT
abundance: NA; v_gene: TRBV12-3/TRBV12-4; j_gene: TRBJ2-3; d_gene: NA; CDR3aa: CASSFGKDTQYF; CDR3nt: TGTGCCAGCAGTTTTGGAAAAGATACGCAGTATTTT
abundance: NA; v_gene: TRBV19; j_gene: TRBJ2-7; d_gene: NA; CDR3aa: CASKKDREGRYEQYF; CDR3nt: TGTGCCAGTAAGAAGGACAGGGAGGGGAGGTACGAGCAGTACTTC
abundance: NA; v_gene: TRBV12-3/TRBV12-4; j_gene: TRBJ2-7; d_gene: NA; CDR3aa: CASGTGGGAYNEQYF; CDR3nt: TGTGCCAGCGGTACCGGGGGCGGCGCCTACAATGAGCAGTACTTC
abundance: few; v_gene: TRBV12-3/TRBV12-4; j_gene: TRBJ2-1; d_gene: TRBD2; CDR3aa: CASSNLTSGRDGNEQFF; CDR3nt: TGTGCCAGCAGTAACCTGACTAGCGGGAGGGATGGGAATGAGCAGTTCTTC